This T cell receptor (beta chain) originates from a study of blood T cell repertoires in COVID-19. Looking at the study overall: Acute and convalescent COVID-19 specimens originated in the United States, Italy and Spain. In each case, the material was cDNA or gDNA derived from T cells, B-cell-depleted T cells, or PBMCs.

As originally analysed: Counts of nucleated cells, estimated from reference gene primer amplification, were obtained. The repertoire was sequenced with immunoSEQ multiplex PCR; TCRdb's copy has only in-frame clones and lacks some. V, J and clone size reflect that table, while D and trimming were determined from the DNA. This table has tens of thousands of clones, around 83% appearing once. The ends were cut back, 2 bases at V and 6 bases at J, with 19 bases in the middle. CDR1 MGHRA and CDR2 YSYEKL come from the germline V gene. The CDR3 has 16 residues. The specimen was peripheral blood. The chain links TRBV4-1 to TRBJ1-1; a weak D match, TRBD1 (5 bases). The sequence was collected from a man aged 65-85 years with active COVID-19. CDR3 nucleotides: TGCGCCAGCAGCCAACCCTATGGGGGGATGATCGCTGAAGCTTTCTTT. It translates to CASSQPYGGMIAEAFF.